The clone carrying this TCR beta chain was recorded only once. The sample belongs to a study of patients and donors after allogeneic stem cell transplantation. Using its own MiXCR run on the RT-PCR reads, TCRdb lists one record per CDR3 protein. The repertoire holds approximately 150,000 distinct CDR3 sequences, with more than 20% as singletons. With 4 bases clipped from V and 2 bases from J, the junction kept 10 bases outside the gene matches. This CDR3 contains 16 residues. Germline CDR1 and CDR2: SGHRS and YFSETQ. The sequence came from a human donor who was either an allogeneic HSCT recipient or a stem cell or donor lymphocyte infusion donor (not recorded which). It is not recorded whose cells these are; they may come from a transplant donor. Sequencing was done on a sample of blood, either unsorted or a sorted T cell fraction (not recorded which). The chain is built from TRBV5-1 and TRBJ2-3; 7 bases are shared with TRBD2. The CDR3 coding sequence is TGCGCCAGCAGCCATGGGGTAGCGGGTTTCACAGATACGCAGTATTTT. Translating it yields CASSHGVAGFTDTQYF.